This T cell receptor (beta chain) was recorded in a study of cytomegalovirus exposure and HLA in healthy donors. On the study more broadly: Membership in the Caucasian-associated ancestry cluster was found for about four fifths of roughly 400 genotyped donors.

The PCR ran on 60 Vbeta and 13 Jbeta primers. The repertoire was sequenced with immunoSEQ multiplex PCR; TCRdb's copy has only in-frame clones and lacks some. Here the sample spans about 88,000 clones, more than 80% being singletons. Study-wide points: With later analysis, a missense DCLRE1C variant became linked to TCR beta V- and J-gene trimming. For most TCR beta V segments, an earlier analysis put the productive rate at about 87% or about 30% of the time. Presence/absence analyses assumed roughly uniform sequencing depth across donors, which may not hold.

Trimming stripped 3 bases from V and 1 base from J, with 15 bases between. The CDR3 loop spans 16 amino acids. The V gene's germline CDR1 is MDHEN and CDR2 SYDVKM. This clone came up once. Its antigen is currently unknown. The receptor was isolated from a man younger than 35 in good health and CMV-seronegative. The rearrangement joins TRBV28 to TRBJ2-5, with D possibly matching TRBD2 (5 bases). Input material: PBMCs. This chain's CDR3 is CASSFIRGQIQETQYF. CDR3 in DNA: TGTGCCAGCAGTTTTATTAGAGGGCAGATCCAAGAGACCCAGTACTTC.